This TCR beta chain is drawn from a study of high-grade serous ovarian cancer treatment subgroups. The tumor samples were collected prior to definitive surgery or chemotherapy. Using immunoSEQ multiplex PCR, the repertoire was profiled, and TCRdb retains in-frame clones only, with some absent. The sample lists more than 4,500 clones, roughly three quarters occurring once. Germline V CDR1 and CDR2: LNHNV, YYDKDF (reference sequence). The CDR3 is 14 residues long. The V and J ends lost 6 bases and 7 bases respectively, with 16 bases between them. What was sequenced was tumor tissue. The source is a human donor with high-grade serous ovarian cancer. The gene calls are TRBV15 and TRBJ2-1; D is possibly TRBD2 (7 bases). DNA for the CDR3: TGTGCCACCAGGGGCGGGGGCGAAGTAAATGAGCAGTTCTTC. As protein: CATRGGGEVNEQFF.